These 11 T cell receptor beta chains came from one sample sequenced in a study of molecular identifiers for immune sequencing clone quantification listed by TCRdb under 2018. The method behind the library was PCR. Sequencer: NextSeq 500. TCRdb's own reprocessing of the public reads used fastp at Q25 and MiXCR and kept productive beta chains. Rows matching on CDR3 protein sequence are summarized as one entry with the most common DNA and genes. The sample records about 100,000 distinct CDR3 sequences, roughly 34% of which are singletons. The ten top clones hold about 4.2% of the sample. Sequenced: naive CD8+ T cells from blood, with Jurkat cell RNA spiked in. The cell subset or site label, read with the paper, signifies: FACS-sorted CD8+CD4-CCR7+CD45RA+ naive T cells. Source of these receptors: a human donor in good health. Some libraries in this study had Jurkat cell RNA spiked in.

This clonotype has only a few counts. The chain has TRBV6-2 or TRBV6-3 and TRBJ1-1, with 9 nucleotides matching TRBD1. Losses at the gene ends were 0 bases for V and 6 bases for J; bases not matched to a gene: 8. The CDR3 has 16 residues. The germline V gene encodes CDR1 MNHEY and CDR2 SVGEGT. The CDR3 region has the DNA TGTGCCAGCAGTTACTCGGTCGGGACAGGGTGGTCTGAAGCTTTCTTT. Protein: CASSYSVGTGWSEAFF.

In its sample, this clonotype was seen many times. The V gene is TRBV11-2, the J gene TRBJ2-4, with 9 bases lining up with TRBD2. With 4 bases clipped from V and 0 bases from J, the junction kept 13 bases outside the gene matches. Germline CDR1 reads SGHAT; CDR2 reads FQNNGV. The CDR3 spans 19 residues. CDR3 sequence reads: CASSSLTSGGRLAKNIQYF. The CDR3 nucleotides read TGTGCCAGCAGCTCCCTGACTAGCGGAGGGCGTCTAGCCAAAAACATTCAGTACTTC.

A few counts support this clonotype. J is TRBJ2-1 and V is TRBV7-3; 8 bases are a match to TRBD2. The CDR3 totals 15 residues. The V gene's germline CDR1 is SGHTA and CDR2 FQGTGA. V lost 8 bases to trimming and J lost 3 bases; unmatched junction nucleotides: 9. The CDR3 protein is CASSGLAGLYNEQFF. The CDR3, as DNA: TGTGCCAGCTCGGGGCTAGCGGGTCTCTACAATGAGCAGTTCTTC.

Remarks on this clonotype: A read error may explain this, as a much larger clone is one base away. Because it lacks the conserved phenylalanine or tryptophan at the end, this CDR3 is likely a read error. V gene TRBV7-8 combines with J gene TRBJ2-1; TRBD2 agrees at 10 bases. The CDR3 has 17 amino acids. The J segment lost 0 bases and the V segment lost 5 bases, leaving 7 bases of the junction unmatched. Germline CDR1 SGHVS, CDR2 FQNEAQ. CDR3 protein: CASSEGTSEYSYNEQFL. The CDR3 DNA follows: TGTGCCAGCAGCGAAGGGACTAGCGAATACTCCTACAATGAGCAGTTCTTA.

This clonotype was seen only a few times. The chain has TRBV25-1 and TRBJ2-3; D may be TRBD2 (6 bases). Trimming stripped 1 base from V and 1 base from J, with 9 bases between. This CDR3 spans 15 amino acids. The germline CDR1 and CDR2 sequences are MGHDK and SYGVNS. The CDR3 bases are TGTGCCAGCAGTGAATTAGCGGATCGCACAGATACGCAGTATTTT. Translating it yields CASSELADRTDTQYF.

V usage is TRBV5-6 and J usage is TRBJ2-7; D gene ambiguous. The CDR3 extends over 14 amino acids. V was cut by 0 bases and J by 2 bases, with 9 bases left in between. CDR1 is SGHDT, CDR2 YYEEEE, per germline. CDR3 protein: CASSLAPSPYEQYF. The CDR3 bases are TGTGCCAGCAGCTTGGCTCCAAGTCCCTACGAGCAGTACTTC.

The V call is TRBV12-3 or TRBV12-4, the J call TRBJ2-1; perhaps TRBD1 as D (6 bases). The length of the CDR3 is 12 residues. Trimming took off 6 bases at V and 8 bases at J, with 11 bases between the two ends. The CDR3: CASRTQGYEQFF. The CDR3 region has the DNA TGTGCCAGCAGAACGCAGGGGTATGAGCAGTTCTTC.

This rearrangement joins TRBV19 to TRBJ2-1; no clear D. V was shortened by 8 bases and J by 15 bases, with 14 bases between the two germline ends. The CDR3 is made up of 10 amino acids. CDR1 and CDR2 (germline): LNHDA, SQIVND (reference sequence). CDR3 region: CASGPVGLFF. CDR3 DNA: TGTGCCAGTGGTCCAGTGGGTCTGTTCTTC.

With respect to this clonotype: A much bigger clone sits one base away, suggesting this may be a read error. The chain couples TRBV28 to TRBJ2-2, with 8 nucleotides matching TRBD2. In germline, CDR1 is MDHEN, CDR2 SYDVKM. V lost 5 bases and J lost 6; bases outside the gene matches: 17. The CDR3 is 18 amino acids. The CDR3 is CASSAVRSGRRAAGELFF. In DNA form, the CDR3 reads TGTGCCAGCAGTGCAGTCAGAAGCGGGAGAAGGGCTGCCGGGGAGCTGTTTTTT.

This clonotype has at least ten counts. The J gene is TRBJ1-1, the V gene TRBV5-1; D remains ambiguous. V was pared by 2 bases and J by 5 bases, with 10 bases between. The CDR3 is 13 amino acids. Germline CDR1 reads SGHRS; CDR2 reads YFSETQ. In DNA form, the CDR3 reads TGCGCCAGCAGCTTCGGGGTGTTGACTGAAGCTTTCTTT. Its protein product is CASSFGVLTEAFF.

This clonotype appeared a few times. This rearrangement joins TRBV9 to TRBJ1-2; 7 nucleotides line up with TRBD1. Germline V gene lookup returns CDR1 SGDLS and CDR2 YYNGEE. V dropped 3 bases and J dropped 2; count of bases not matched to a gene: 4. The CDR3 covers 14 residues. The CDR3 reads CASSGGTDNYGYTF. The CDR3 nucleotides are TGTGCCAGCAGCGGAGGGACAGACAACTATGGCTACACCTTC.